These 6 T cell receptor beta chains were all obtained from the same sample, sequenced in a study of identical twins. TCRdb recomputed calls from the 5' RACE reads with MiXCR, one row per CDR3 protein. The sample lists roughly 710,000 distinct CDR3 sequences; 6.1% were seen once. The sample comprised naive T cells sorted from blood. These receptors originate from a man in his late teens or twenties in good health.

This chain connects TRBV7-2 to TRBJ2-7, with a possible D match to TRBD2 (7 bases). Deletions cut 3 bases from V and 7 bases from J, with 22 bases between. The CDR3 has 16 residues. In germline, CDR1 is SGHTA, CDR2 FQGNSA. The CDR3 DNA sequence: TGTGCCAGCAGCTTCGACAGGCGGGAGATCACAAGGGAGCAGTACTTC. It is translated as CASSFDRREITREQYF.

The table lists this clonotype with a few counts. The CDR3 DNA is TGTGCCAGCAGTGAGAGCGCTAGCGGGAGCACAGATACGCAGTATTTT. Translation gives CASSESASGSTDTQYF. This chain uses TRBV2 with TRBJ2-3; TRBD2 matches at 8 bases. The length of the CDR3 is 16 residues. The trim removed 3 bases at V and 0 bases at J, leaving 5 bases unmatched. The V gene's germline CDR1 is SNHLY and CDR2 FYNNEI.

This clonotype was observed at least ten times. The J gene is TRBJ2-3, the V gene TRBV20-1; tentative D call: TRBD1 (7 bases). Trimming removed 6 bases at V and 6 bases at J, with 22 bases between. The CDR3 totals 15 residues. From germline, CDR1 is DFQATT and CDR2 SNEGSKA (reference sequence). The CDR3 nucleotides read TGCAGTGCCAGGGGCGGGACAGTAGAAAGGGATACGCAGTATTTT. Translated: CSARGGTVERDTQYF.

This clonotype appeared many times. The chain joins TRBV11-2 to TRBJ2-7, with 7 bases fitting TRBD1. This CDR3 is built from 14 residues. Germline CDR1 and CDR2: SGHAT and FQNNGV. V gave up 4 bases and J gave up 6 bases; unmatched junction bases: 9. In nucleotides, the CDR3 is TGTGCCAGCAGCTCGAAACAGGGGTTGGGCGAGCAGTACGTC. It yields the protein CASSSKQGLGEQYV.

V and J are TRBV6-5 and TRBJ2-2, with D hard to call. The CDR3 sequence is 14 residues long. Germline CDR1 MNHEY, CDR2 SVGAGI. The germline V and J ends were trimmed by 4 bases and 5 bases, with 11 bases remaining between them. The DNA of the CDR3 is TGTGCCAGCAGTTCCGCACCAACTACCGGGGAGCTGTTTTTT. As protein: CASSSAPTTGELFF.

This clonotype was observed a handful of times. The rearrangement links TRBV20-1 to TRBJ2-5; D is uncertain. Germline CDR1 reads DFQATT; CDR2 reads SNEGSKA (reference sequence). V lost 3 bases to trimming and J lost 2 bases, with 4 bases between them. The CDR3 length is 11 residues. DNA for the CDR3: TGCAGTGCTAGTGAGCAAGAGACCCAGTACTTC. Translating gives CSASEQETQYF.